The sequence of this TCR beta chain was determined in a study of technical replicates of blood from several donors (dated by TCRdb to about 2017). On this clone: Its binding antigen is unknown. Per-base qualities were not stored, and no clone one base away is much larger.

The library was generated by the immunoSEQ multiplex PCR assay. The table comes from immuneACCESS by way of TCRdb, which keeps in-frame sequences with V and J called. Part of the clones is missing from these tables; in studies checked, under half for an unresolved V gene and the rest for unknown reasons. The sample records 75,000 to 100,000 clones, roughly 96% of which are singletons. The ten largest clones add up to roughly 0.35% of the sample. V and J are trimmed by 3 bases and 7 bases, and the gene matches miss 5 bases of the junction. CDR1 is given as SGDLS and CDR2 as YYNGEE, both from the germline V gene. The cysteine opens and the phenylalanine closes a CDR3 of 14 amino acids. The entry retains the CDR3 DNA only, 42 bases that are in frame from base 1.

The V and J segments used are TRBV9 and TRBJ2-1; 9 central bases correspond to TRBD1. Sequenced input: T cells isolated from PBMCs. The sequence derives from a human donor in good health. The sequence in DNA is TGTGCCAGCAGCGAGGGACAGGGATGGAATGAGCAGTTCTTC. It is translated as CASSEGQGWNEQFF.